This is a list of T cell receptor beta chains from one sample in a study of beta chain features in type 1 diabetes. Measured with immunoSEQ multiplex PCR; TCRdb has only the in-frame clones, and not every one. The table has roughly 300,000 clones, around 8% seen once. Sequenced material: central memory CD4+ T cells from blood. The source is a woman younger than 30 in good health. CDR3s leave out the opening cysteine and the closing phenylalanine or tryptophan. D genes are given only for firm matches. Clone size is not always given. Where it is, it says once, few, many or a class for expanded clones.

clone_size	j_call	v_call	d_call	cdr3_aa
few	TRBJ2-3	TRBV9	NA	ASSVVSGSDTQY
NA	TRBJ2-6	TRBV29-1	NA	SVGSSGANVLT
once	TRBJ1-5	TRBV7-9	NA	ASSLGRKGQPQH
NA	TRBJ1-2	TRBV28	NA	ASSLQNYGYT
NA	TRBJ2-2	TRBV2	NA	ASRPDTGELF
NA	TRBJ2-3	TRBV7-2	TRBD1	ASSLDRGPVNTQY
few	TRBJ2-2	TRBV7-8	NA	ASSLIGTGELF
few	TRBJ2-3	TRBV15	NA	ATSSLRPTDTQY
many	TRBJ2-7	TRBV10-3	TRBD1	AISESYRGLYEQY
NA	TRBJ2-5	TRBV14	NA	ASSQDRGTFTY
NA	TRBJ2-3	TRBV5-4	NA	ASSLRGSTDTQY
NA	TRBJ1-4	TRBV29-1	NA	SVSGADKNEKLF
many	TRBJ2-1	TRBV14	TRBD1	ASSRVGQLIDEQF
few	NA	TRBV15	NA	ATSRDLAISYEQY
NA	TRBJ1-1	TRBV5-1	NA	ASSTWGDTEAF
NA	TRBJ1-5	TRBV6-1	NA	ASSDGANRRNQPQH
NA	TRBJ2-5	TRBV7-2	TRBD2	ASSPGGGQETQY
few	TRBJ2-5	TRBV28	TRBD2	ASSTRLLAGEQETQY
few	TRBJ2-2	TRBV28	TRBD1	ASSFGTGVPDLTGELF